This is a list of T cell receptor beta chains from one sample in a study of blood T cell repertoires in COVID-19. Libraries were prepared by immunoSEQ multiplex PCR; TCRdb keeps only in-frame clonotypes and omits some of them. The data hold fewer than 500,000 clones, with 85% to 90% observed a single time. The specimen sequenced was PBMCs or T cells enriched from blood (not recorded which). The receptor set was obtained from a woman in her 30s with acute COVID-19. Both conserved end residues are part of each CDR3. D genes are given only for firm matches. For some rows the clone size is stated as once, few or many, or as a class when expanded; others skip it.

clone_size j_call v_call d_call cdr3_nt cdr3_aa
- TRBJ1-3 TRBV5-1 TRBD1 TGCGCCAGCAGCACCTCCGGGACAGCCTCTGGAAACACCATATATTTT CASSTSGTASGNTIYF
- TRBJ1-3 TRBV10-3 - TGTGCCATCAGTGACCCTGTGGGGCTCTCTGGAAACACCATATATTTT CAISDPVGLSGNTIYF
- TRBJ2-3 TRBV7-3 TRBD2 TGTGCCAGCAGCCTCGGGACTACCACAGATACGCAGTATTTT CASSLGTTTDTQYF
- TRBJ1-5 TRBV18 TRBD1 TGTGCCAGCTCACGAACAGGGGACAATCAGCCCCAGCATTTT CASSRTGDNQPQHF
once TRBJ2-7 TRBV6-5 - TGTGCCAGCAGCTATCTCATGGGGGGCTCCTACGAGCAGTACTTC CASSYLMGGSYEQYF
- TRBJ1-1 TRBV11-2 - TGTGCCAGCAGGCCCACGACAGCTTTGAACACTGAAGCTTTCTTT CASRPTTALNTEAFF
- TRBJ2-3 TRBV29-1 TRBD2 TGCAGCGTTGCCGTTCTGACTAGCCAGGCCGATACGCAGTATTTT CSVAVLTSQADTQYF
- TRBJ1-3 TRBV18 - TGTGCCAGCTCACCACCGGCGGGACCGATCTCTGGAAACACCATATATTTT CASSPPAGPISGNTIYF
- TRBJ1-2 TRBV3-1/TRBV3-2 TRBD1 TGTGCCAGCAGCCAAGGCGGGCAGGGGGTGATATTCTATGGCTACACCTTC CASSQGGQGVIFYGYTF
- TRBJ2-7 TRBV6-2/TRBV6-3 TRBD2 TGTGCCAGCAGTTATGGGCAGGGAGGGCGCGAGCAGTACTTC CASSYGQGGREQYF
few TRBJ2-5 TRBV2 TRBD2 TGTGCCAGCAGTGAGGTTAGCGGGGGGATTCGAGAGACCCAGTACTTC CASSEVSGGIRETQYF
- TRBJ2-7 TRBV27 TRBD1 TGTGCCAGCAGTCACGGACAGGGCCCCAGCTCCTACGAGCAGTACTTC CASSHGQGPSSYEQYF
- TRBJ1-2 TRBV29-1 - TGCAGCTCCGGGGAGGAAGGCTACACCTTC CSSGEEGYTF